The 2 T cell receptor beta chains in this list originate from one sample, sequenced in a study of vaccination and CD4 T cells after COVID-19. These TCRs are of unknown antigen specificity. Treatment of the sample: roughly 11-day PBMC culture with coronavirus spike peptide pools or control peptides (ViraFEST assay). Oncomine TCR Beta short-read sequencing was applied to DNA from cultured CD4+ T cells. One entry per CDR3 protein results from TCRdb running MiXCR on the PCR reads. The sample records under 15,000 distinct CDR3 sequences, more than 60% being singletons. Specimen: CD4+ T cells from blood, cultured in vitro. The source is a human donor who had recovered from COVID-19.

V gene TRBV2 combines with J gene TRBJ1-2; 8 bases match TRBD1. CDR1 SNHLY and CDR2 FYNNEI come from the germline V gene. CDR3 size: 14 residues. V trimming: 3 bases; J trimming: 4 bases; junction bases outside the gene matches: 4. The CDR3 region is CASSDPTGAYGYTF. CDR3 sequence (DNA): TGTGCCAGCAGTGATCCGACAGGGGCCTATGGCTACACCTTC.

This clonotype was found a few times. The chain combines TRBV7-9 with TRBJ1-1; 8 positions agree with TRBD1. V shed 10 bases and J 1 base; nucleotides not matched to a gene: 5. The germline CDR1 and CDR2 sequences are SEHNR and FQNEAQ (reference sequence). This CDR3 is 13 amino acids long. CDR3 coding DNA: TGTGCCACTTCAGGGGGCGCGAACACTGAAGCTTTCTTT. This codes for CATSGGANTEAFF. Drawing the rest from reference TRBV7-9 and TRBJ1-1, the complete variable domain is DTGVSQNPRHKITKRGQNVTFRCDPISEHNRLYWYRQTLGQGPEFLTYFQNEAQLEKSRLLSDRFSAERPKGSFSTLEIQRTEQGDSAMYLCATSGGANTEAFFGQGTRLTVV.